This entry describes one TCR beta chain. Blood was sampled at baseline, cycle 4 day 1, and cycle 7 day 1. This entry is derived from a study of OX40 agonist ivuxolimab in advanced cancers. Study-wide background: The group had a mean age of roughly 65 years, ranged from roughly 20 to 79, and was roughly 83% male.

Germline V CDR1 and CDR2: SGHVS, FNYEAQ. Trimming stripped 2 bases from V and 2 bases from J, with 10 bases between. This CDR3 region has 14 residues. The repertoire was sequenced with immunoSEQ multiplex PCR; TCRdb's copy has only in-frame clones and lacks some. The sample holds 60,000 to 75,000 clones, approximately 92% seen once. The sequence came from an adult with an advanced solid tumor such as melanoma, head and neck, liver or kidney cancer. The rearrangement joins TRBV7-6 to TRBJ2-7; D gene ambiguous. The starting material was CD4+ or CD8+ T cells sorted from blood, obtained in a trial of the OX40 agonist ivuxolimab. This CDR3 is CASSLLDSTYEQYF. The CDR3 DNA is TGTGCCAGCAGCTTACTCGACTCAACCTACGAGCAGTACTTC. Based on the CDR3 plus reference TRBV7-6 and TRBJ2-7, the full variable domain is GAGVSQSPRYKVTKRGQDVALRCDPISGHVSLYWYRQALGQGPEFLTYFNYEAQQDKSGLPNDRFSAERPEGSISTLTIQRTEQRDSAMYRCASSLLDSTYEQYFGPGTRLTVT.